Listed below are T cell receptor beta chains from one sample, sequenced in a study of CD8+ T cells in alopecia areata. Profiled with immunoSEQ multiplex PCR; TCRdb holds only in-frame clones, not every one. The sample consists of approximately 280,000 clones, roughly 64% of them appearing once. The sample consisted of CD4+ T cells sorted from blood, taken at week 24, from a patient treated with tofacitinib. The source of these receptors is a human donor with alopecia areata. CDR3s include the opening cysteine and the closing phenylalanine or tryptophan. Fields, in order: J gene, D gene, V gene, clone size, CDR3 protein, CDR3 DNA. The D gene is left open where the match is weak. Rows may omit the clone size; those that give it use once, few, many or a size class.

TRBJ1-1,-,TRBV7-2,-,CASSPDFNTEAFF,TGTGCCAGCAGCCCCGACTTTAACACTGAAGCTTTCTTT
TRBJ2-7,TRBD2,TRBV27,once,CASSPGLAGLVGQYF,TGTGCCAGCAGCCCGGGACTAGCGGGGCTCGTGGGGCAGTACTTC
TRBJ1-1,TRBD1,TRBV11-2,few,CASSLVQGAATEAFF,TGTGCCAGCAGCTTAGTTCAGGGGGCAGCCACTGAAGCTTTCTTT
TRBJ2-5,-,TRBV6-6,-,CASSYRGGETQYF,TGTGCCAGCAGTTACAGGGGGGGAGAGACCCAGTACTTC
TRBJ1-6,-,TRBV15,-,CATSRGQPRDSPLHF,TGTGCCACCAGCCGCGGACAGCCACGGGATTCACCCCTCCACTTT
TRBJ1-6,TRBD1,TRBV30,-,CAWSVGQTGANSPLHF,TGTGCCTGGAGTGTAGGTCAGACAGGGGCGAATTCACCCCTCCACTTT
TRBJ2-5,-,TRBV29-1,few,CSVEYTGGETQYF,TGCAGCGTCGAGTATACAGGAGGAGAGACCCAGTACTTC
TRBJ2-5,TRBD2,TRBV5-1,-,CATERQPGGETQYF,TGCGCCACCGAGCGACAGCCGGGGGGAGAGACCCAGTACTTC
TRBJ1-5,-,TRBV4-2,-,CASSQDGAGADQPQHF,TGTGCCAGCAGCCAAGATGGCGCAGGGGCGGATCAGCCCCAGCATTTT
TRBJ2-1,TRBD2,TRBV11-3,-,CASSQSGVRGNEQFF,TGTGCCAGCAGCCAGAGCGGGGTAAGAGGAAATGAGCAGTTCTTC
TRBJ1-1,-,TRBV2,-,CASSGVPLNTEAFF,TGTGCCAGCAGTGGGGTCCCCCTGAACACTGAAGCTTTCTTT
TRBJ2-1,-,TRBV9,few,CASSLRLGNEQFF,TGTGCCAGCAGCCTTCGACTGGGTAATGAGCAGTTCTTC
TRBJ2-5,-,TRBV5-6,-,CASSSASVQETQYF,TGTGCCAGCAGCTCTGCCTCCGTCCAAGAGACCCAGTACTTC
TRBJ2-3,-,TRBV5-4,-,CASRTTDTQYF,TGTGCCAGCAGAACGACAGATACGCAGTATTTT
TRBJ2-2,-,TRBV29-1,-,CSVLELTGELFF,TGCAGCGTCCTCGAGCTCACCGGGGAGCTGTTTTTT
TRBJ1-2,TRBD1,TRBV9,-,CASSPGQGNYGYTF,TGTGCCAGCAGCCCCGGACAGGGGAACTATGGCTACACCTTC
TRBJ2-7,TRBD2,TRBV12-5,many,CASGLVVSSGGVEQYF,TGTGCTAGTGGTTTGGTAGTTAGTAGCGGGGGAGTGGAGCAGTACTTC
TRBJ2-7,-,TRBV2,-,CASSERGPYEQYF,TGTGCCAGCAGTGAAAGGGGCCCGTACGAGCAGTACTTC
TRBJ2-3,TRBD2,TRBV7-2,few,CASSRRASGGDTQYF,TGTGCCAGCAGCAGAAGGGCTAGCGGGGGAGATACGCAGTATTTT
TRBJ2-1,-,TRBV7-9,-,CASSPAYNEQFF,TGTGCCAGCAGCCCCGCTTACAATGAGCAGTTCTTC
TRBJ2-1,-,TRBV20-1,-,CSARTSSTQFF,TGCAGTGCCCGTACTAGTTCTACGCAGTTCTTC
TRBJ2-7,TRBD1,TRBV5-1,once,CASSLLGQKAEQYF,TGCGCCAGCTCCTTGTTGGGACAGAAGGCCGAGCAGTACTTC
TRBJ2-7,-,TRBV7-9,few,CASSLIPEKQYF,TGTGCCAGCAGCTTAATCCCAGAGAAGCAGTACTTC
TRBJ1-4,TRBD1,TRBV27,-,CASSHRTGARVLFF,TGTGCCAGCAGTCACCGGACAGGGGCAAGGGTACTGTTTTTT
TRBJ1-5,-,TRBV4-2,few,CASSHELGPQHF,TGTGCCAGCAGCCATGAGCTGGGGCCCCAGCATTTT
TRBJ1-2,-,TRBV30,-,CAWRQLFYGYTF,TGTGCCTGGAGACAGCTTTTCTATGGCTACACCTTC
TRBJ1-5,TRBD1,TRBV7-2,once,CASSPWGQGRDNQPQHF,TGTGCCAGCAGCCCATGGGGACAGGGAAGGGACAATCAGCCCCAGCATTTT
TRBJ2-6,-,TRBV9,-,CASSVRRDGSGANVLTF,TGTGCCAGCAGCGTAAGAAGGGACGGGTCTGGGGCCAACGTCCTGACTTTC
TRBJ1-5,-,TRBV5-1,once,CASSLSGTSAQHF,TGCGCCAGCAGCTTGTCTGGAACATCGGCCCAGCATTTT
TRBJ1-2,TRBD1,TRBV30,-,CAWNTGGGYTF,TGTGCCTGGAACACAGGGGGCGGCTACACCTTC
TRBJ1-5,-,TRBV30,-,CAWSESGPQHF,TGTGCCTGGAGTGAGTCGGGGCCCCAGCATTTT
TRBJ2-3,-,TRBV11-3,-,CASSLERDTQYF,TGTGCCAGCAGCTTAGAGAGGGATACGCAGTATTTT
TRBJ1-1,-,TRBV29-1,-,CSGRRGGLNTEAFF,TGCAGCGGGCGGAGGGGAGGGCTGAACACTGAAGCTTTCTTT
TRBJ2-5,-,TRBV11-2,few,CASSLTRPIETQYF,TGTGCCAGCAGCTTGACGAGACCTATAGAGACCCAGTACTTC
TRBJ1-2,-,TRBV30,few,CASKQSTSPVGYTF,TGTGCCTCCAAACAGAGCACCTCTCCGGTCGGCTACACCTTC
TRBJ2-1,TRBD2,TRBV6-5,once,CASSHRGGAYNEQFF,TGTGCCAGCAGCCACCGCGGGGGGGCATACAATGAGCAGTTCTTC
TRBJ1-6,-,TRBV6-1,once,CASSPTPGYNSPLHF,TGTGCCAGCAGCCCGACACCAGGGTATAATTCACCCCTCCACTTT
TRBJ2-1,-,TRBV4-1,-,CASSPTGGWNEQFF,TGCGCCAGCAGCCCGACAGGCGGATGGAATGAGCAGTTCTTC
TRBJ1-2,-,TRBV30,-,CAWLATGDYGYTF,TGTGCCTGGCTGGCGACCGGGGACTATGGCTACACCTTC
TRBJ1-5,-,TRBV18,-,CASSRDGRGQPQHF,TGTGCCAGCTCAAGGGACGGAAGGGGTCAGCCCCAGCATTTT
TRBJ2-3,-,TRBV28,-,CASTPDRFQRISTDTQYF,TGTGCCAGCACCCCGGACCGCTTCCAGCGGATAAGCACAGATACGCAGTATTTT
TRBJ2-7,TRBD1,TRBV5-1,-,CASSVTGGFNEQYF,TGCGCCAGCAGCGTGACAGGGGGCTTCAACGAGCAGTACTTC
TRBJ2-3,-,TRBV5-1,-,CASSGGAAVTDTQYF,TGCGCCAGCAGCGGGGGGGCAGCAGTCACAGATACGCAGTATTTT
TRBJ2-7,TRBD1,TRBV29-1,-,CSVERRPPGGVWGQGVHEQYF,TGCAGCGTTGAACGCCGCCCGCCCGGAGGGGTATGGGGACAGGGGGTCCACGAGCAGTACTTC
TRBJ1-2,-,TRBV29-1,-,CSVAPRIGHYGYTF,TGCAGCGTTGCTCCCAGGATCGGGCACTATGGCTACACCTTC
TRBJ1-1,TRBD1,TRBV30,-,CAAGDRDTEAFF,TGTGCTGCGGGGGACAGGGACACTGAAGCTTTCTTT
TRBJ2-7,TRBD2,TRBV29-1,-,CSVEARGGGSYEQYF,TGCAGCGTTGAAGCCCGTGGGGGGGGCTCCTACGAGCAGTACTTC
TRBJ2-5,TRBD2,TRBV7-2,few,CASSSLAATQYF,TGTGCCAGCAGCTCCCTAGCGGCGACCCAGTACTTC
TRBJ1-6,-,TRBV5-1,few,CASSLGQPNMGSLHF,TGCGCCAGCAGCTTGGGACAGCCCAACATGGGGTCCCTCCACTTT
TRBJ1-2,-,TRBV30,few,CACRPRYANYGYTF,TGTGCCTGTCGACCGCGGTATGCTAACTATGGCTACACCTTC